The TCR beta chain described here comes from a study of blood T cell repertoires in COVID-19. Per the authors' pipeline: Estimates of nucleated cell counts were drawn from the amplification of reference gene primers. Data came from immunoSEQ multiplex PCR; TCRdb stores just in-frame clones and leaves some out. For V, J and clone size, that table is used; D and trimming come from the DNA. The sample includes approximately 140,000 clones, 70% to 85% seen only once; the top ten take 5% to 7.5%. Per the germline V gene, CDR1 is LNHDA and CDR2 is SQIVND (reference sequence). The CDR3 contains 15 residues. The V segment lost 7 bases and the J segment 1 base; nucleotides outside the gene matches: 8.

The chain is built from TRBV19 and TRBJ1-1; 8 bases line up with TRBD1. This receptor was taken from a human donor in a cohort sampled during active COVID-19. Sequenced input: peripheral blood. The CDR3 DNA reads TGTGCCAGTATAACCCGGACAGGGACGAACACTGAAGCTTTCTTT. Translating it yields CASITRTGTNTEAFF.